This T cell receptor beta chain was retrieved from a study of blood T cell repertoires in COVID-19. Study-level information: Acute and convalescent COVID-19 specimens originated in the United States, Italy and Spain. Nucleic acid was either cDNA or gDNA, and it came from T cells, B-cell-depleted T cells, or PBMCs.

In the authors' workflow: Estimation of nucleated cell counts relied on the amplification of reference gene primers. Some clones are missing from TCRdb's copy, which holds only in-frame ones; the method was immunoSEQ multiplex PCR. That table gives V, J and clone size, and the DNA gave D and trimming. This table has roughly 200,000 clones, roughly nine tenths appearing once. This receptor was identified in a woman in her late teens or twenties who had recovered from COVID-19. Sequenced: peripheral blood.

DNA of the CDR3: TGTGCCAGCAGTCTAGGGACAGGGGGCCAAGAGACCCAGTACTTC. Its protein is CASSLGTGGQETQYF. The chain uses TRBV27 and TRBJ2-5, with 11 bases that match TRBD1. Germline CDR1 and CDR2: MNHEY and SMNVEV (reference sequence). V shed 5 bases and J 1 base; nucleotides not matched to a gene: 3. This CDR3 spans 15 amino acids.